The entry below describes one TCR beta chain. What it binds is not known. The data stem from a study of T cell responses to AZD1222 COVID-19 vaccine. Study summary: Second doses at about 4 or about 12 weeks were pooled. Study-wide results and limits: Possibly, clonal diversity was underestimated; donors were largely white British and included more females.

Germline CDR1 reads ENHRY; CDR2 reads SYGVKD. The CDR3 sequence is 14 residues long. Trimming stripped 6 bases from V and 2 bases from J, with 13 bases between. The protocol was immunoSEQ multiplex PCR, while the TCRdb copy is restricted to in-frame clones and leaves out a portion. The data contain roughly 130,000 clones, approximately 85% of them singletons. The sequences come from peripheral blood, collected on day 0 of AZD1222 vaccination. The chain links TRBV10-3 to TRBJ2-5; D call uncertain. The TCR was taken from an adult in good health. CDR3 nucleotides: TGTGCCATCAGAACCTCGGGCGGACAAGAGACCCAGTACTTC. It specifies CAIRTSGGQETQYF.